This TCR beta chain was observed in a study of blood T cell repertoires in COVID-19 (dated by TCRdb to about 2020). Background for the entire study: Samples covering the acute and convalescent phases of COVID-19 were provided by collaborators in the United States, Italy and Spain. The prospective study material was composed of cDNA or gDNA derived from T cells, B-cell-depleted T cells, or PBMCs. Deeply sampled blood TCRbeta repertoires from subjects exposed to, actively infected with, or recovered from COVID-19 were included in the dataset. The repertoires were released in a freely available public database meant as a resource for research on the immune response to SARS-CoV-2. The samples were drawn from the first 160 participants of the ongoing ImmuneRACE study and from over 950 subjects provided by 6 global collaborators. Nearly every sample came with metadata listing a de-identified subject ID, COVID-19 status, age in years and sex. Where HLA class I and class II types were available, the types were taken from metadata supplied by the sample provider, not from assay-based typing. General conclusions and limits of the study: Clinical and demographic metadata were provided uncurated, with the amount varying by source and participant.

Based on the germline V gene, the CDR1 and CDR2 sequences are SNHLY and FYNNEI. The CDR3 has 13 amino acids, counting the end cysteine and phenylalanine. Of the read, only the CDR3 DNA is kept; its 39 bases are in frame from base 1. Relative to germline, V is 6 bases shorter and J is 4 bases shorter, with 12 bases between their ends. With regard to this clone: Its antigen is not yet known. Base qualities were left out, and no much larger clone turns up one base away.

Whole blood was collected in K2EDTA tubes by collaborating institutions according to the institutions' own protocols. Collaborator samples were shipped for TCRbeta analysis as frozen whole blood, isolated PBMCs, or DNA extracted from either sample type. TCRbeta CDR3 regions were amplified from genomic DNA using the immunoSEQ Assay, a bias-controlled multiplex PCR. The source study handled its data this way. The number of nucleated cells in each sample was estimated from the amplification of reference gene primers within the assay. Sequence reads were collapsed and filtered to measure the absolute abundance of every unique TCRbeta CDR3 rearrangement. For each sample, productive Simpson clonality was calculated as the square root of Simpson's diversity index across productive rearrangements. TCRdb stores this immuneACCESS table with in-frame sequences only. Part of the clones is absent; in the studies checked, under half of the shortfall reflects unresolved V genes, and no reason is known for the rest. For V, J and clone size, that table is used; D and trimming come from the DNA. A total of roughly 40,000 clones appear in this sample, approximately 90% of them only once. The ten largest account for 5% to 6% of the sample.

In this chain, TRBV2 is recombined with TRBJ1-2, with the identity of the D gene unclear. Sequenced material: peripheral blood. The sequence derives from a human donor in a cohort sampled during active COVID-19. The nucleotides are TGTGCCAGCAGCGTCGACGGAGGCTATGGCTACACCTTC. Its product reads: CASSVDGGYGYTF.